This T cell receptor (beta chain) emerged from a study of blood T cell repertoires in COVID-19. In the study overall: Collection of acute and convalescent COVID-19 samples took place in the United States, Italy and Spain.

This CDR3 comprises 15 residues. V dropped 3 bases and J dropped 2; count of bases not matched to a gene: 4. Germline CDR1 reads LNHDA; CDR2 reads SQIVND (reference sequence). Per the authors' pipeline: Reference gene primers were amplified, and this amplification served to estimate nucleated cell counts. TCRdb keeps only in-frame clones here, not all; method: immunoSEQ multiplex PCR. The DNA gave D and trimming, while V, J and clone size come from that table. The repertoire includes about 75,000 clones, around 67% of them detected once, and roughly 2.6% sits in the top ten. The specimen sequenced was peripheral blood. The chain is built from TRBV19 and TRBJ2-3, with 8 bases identical to TRBD1. This TCR came from a human donor with acute or convalescent COVID-19. The donor label of this sample is uncertain. CDR3 sequence: CASSMMTGATDTQYF. Written as DNA, the CDR3 is TGTGCCAGTAGTATGATGACAGGGGCCACAGATACGCAGTATTTT.